The T cell receptor beta chain under discussion was sequenced for a study of graft-versus-host responses after intestinal transplantation. Study context: Anti-thymocyte globulin induction, then tacrolimus and steroids for around 3 years, went to all recipients.

This table comes from immunoSEQ multiplex PCR, and its TCRdb copy is limited to in-frame clones, with some not included. The data show 90,000 to 95,000 clones, with about 89% seen just once and 6% held by the top ten. Study findings and constraints: Within allografts, high graft-versus-host to host-versus-graft clonal ratios were seen among patients with graft-donor T cell macrochimerism.

Germline loops: CDR1 SGHAT, CDR2 FQNNGV. The CDR3 is 15 residues long. V trimming: 1 base; J trimming: 5 bases; junction bases outside the gene matches: 4. This clone has more than one count but fewer than ten. As yet, its antigen is unknown. This sequence joins TRBV11-2 and TRBJ2-1; 8 bases fit TRBD2. This specimen consisted of unstimulated CD8+ T cells sorted from spleen or lymph node cells, obtained before intestinal transplant. The TCR comes from a human donor who received an intestinal transplant. CDR3 in amino acids: CASSLAPGLDNEQFF. The CDR3 DNA reads as TGTGCCAGCAGCTTAGCCCCGGGACTAGACAATGAGCAGTTCTTC.